The 4 T cell receptor beta chains below all came from one sample that was sequenced in a study of blood T cell repertoires in COVID-19. TCRdb's copy holds only in-frame clones and misses some; the assay was immunoSEQ multiplex PCR. The repertoire holds 250,000 to 350,000 clones, with about 91% as singletons. What was sequenced was peripheral blood. The receptors here all came from a woman aged 25 to 39 who had recovered from COVID-19.

The chain joins TRBV7-2 to TRBJ2-1; TRBD2 matches at 12 bases. Germline V gene data show CDR1 as SGHTA and CDR2 as FQGNSA. V was clipped by 5 bases and J by 7 bases; unmatched bases: 6. This CDR3 spans 15 amino acids. The CDR3 nucleotides read TGTGCCAGCAGCCCCCTTGGACTAGCGGGAAATGAGCAGTTCTTC. It specifies CASSPLGLAGNEQFF.

The rearrangement joins TRBV6-1 to TRBJ2-3, with 9 bases lining up with TRBD2. After removal of 4 bases from V and 5 bases from J, the junction contained 16 bases not matched to a gene. Germline loops: CDR1 MNHNS, CDR2 SASEGT. This CDR3 spans 18 amino acids. The CDR3 sequence is CASSVMTRKRGARDTQYF. DNA for the CDR3: TGTGCCAGCAGTGTAATGACCCGAAAGCGGGGGGCCAGAGATACGCAGTATTTT.

This clone was found a few times. The chain combines TRBV10-3 with TRBJ1-1; D ambiguous. From germline, CDR1 is ENHRY and CDR2 SYGVKD. CDR3 length equals 13 residues. V lost 0 bases and J 1 base, leaving 3 bases between the germline ends. The CDR3 DNA is TGTGCCATCAGTGAGTCTAGGAACACTGAAGCTTTCTTT. It translates to CAISESRNTEAFF.

This chain connects TRBV28 to TRBJ2-5; 7 bases map to TRBD1. Germline trimming cut 1 base from V and 1 base from J; bases unmatched to any gene: 3. Germline V lookup: CDR1 MDHEN, CDR2 SYDVKM. The CDR3 is 15 amino acids. The CDR3 DNA reads TGTGCCAGCAGTTTATTTGCAGGGGGCCAAGAGACCCAGTACTTC. It is translated as CASSLFAGGQETQYF.